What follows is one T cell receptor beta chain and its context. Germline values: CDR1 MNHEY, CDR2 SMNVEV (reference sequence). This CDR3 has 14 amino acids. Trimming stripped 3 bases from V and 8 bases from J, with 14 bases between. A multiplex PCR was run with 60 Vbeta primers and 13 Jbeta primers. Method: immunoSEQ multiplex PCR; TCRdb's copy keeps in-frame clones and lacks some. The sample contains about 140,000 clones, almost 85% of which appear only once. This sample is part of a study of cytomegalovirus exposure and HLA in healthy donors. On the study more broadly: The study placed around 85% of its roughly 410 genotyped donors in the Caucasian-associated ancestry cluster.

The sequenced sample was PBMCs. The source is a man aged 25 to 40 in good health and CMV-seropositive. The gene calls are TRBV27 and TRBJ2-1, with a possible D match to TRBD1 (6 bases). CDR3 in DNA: TGTGCCAGCAGTTTTCTCAGGGACACCGATGAGCAGTTCTTC. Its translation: CASSFLRDTDEQFF.